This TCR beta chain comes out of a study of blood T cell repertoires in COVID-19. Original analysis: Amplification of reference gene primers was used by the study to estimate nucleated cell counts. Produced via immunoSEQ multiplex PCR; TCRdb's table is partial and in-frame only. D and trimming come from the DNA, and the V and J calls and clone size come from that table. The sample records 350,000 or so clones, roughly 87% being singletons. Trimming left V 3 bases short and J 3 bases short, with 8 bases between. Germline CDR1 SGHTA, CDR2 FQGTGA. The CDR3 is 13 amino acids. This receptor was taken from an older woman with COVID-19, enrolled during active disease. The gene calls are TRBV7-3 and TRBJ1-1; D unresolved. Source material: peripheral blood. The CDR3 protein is CASSFDIDTEAFF. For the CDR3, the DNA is TGTGCCAGCAGCTTTGACATTGACACTGAAGCTTTCTTT. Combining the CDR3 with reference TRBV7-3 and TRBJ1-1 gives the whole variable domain GAGVSQTPSNKVTEKGKYVELRCDPISGHTALYWYRQSLGQGPEFLIYFQGTGAADDSGLPNDRFFAVRPEGSVSTLKIQRTERGDSAVYLCASSFDIDTEAFFGQGTRLTVV.